The clone carrying this T cell receptor beta chain was observed a few times. Its antigen is unknown. These data belong to a study of human T cells and chemical hapten exposure. Whole-study context: It was small differences in pooled library volume that mainly caused per-sample TCR yields to vary. Study-wide results and caveats: The study found that DPC sensitization did not change TCRs above 1 in 1000 frequency.

Specified time point: healthy volunteer bleed at 2 weeks. Total RNA was isolated from unfractionated whole blood. This CDR3 contains 16 residues. Germline assignment: CDR1 SGHNT and CDR2 YYREEE (reference sequence). V gave up 2 bases and J gave up 9 bases; unmatched junction bases: 7. Unique molecular identifiers were affixed to discrete cDNA molecules within the library. TCRdb processed the RACE reads anew with MiXCR; each CDR3 protein has one entry. The repertoire holds about 41,000 distinct CDR3 sequences, with 4.4% as singletons. The gene calls are TRBV5-4 and TRBJ2-1; TRBD2 matches 14 bases. The source material was whole blood. This clonotype originated in a human donor in good health. Some clones in this sample may be carry-over from other donors' samples. The CDR3 DNA follows: TGTGCCAGCAGCTTTATGGGCGGGACTAGCGGGGGTGAGCAGTTCTTC. It codes for CASSFMGGTSGGEQFF.